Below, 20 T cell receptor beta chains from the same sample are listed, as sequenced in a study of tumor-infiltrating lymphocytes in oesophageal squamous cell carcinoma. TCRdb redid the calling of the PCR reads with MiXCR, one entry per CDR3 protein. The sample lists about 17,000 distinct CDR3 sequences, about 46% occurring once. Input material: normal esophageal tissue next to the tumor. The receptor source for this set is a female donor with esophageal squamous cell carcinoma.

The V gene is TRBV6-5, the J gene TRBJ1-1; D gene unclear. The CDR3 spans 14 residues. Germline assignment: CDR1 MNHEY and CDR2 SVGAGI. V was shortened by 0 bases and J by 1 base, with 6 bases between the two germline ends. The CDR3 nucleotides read TGTGCCAGCAGTTACTCGCAGAGGAACACTGAAGCTTTCTTT. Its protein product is CASSYSQRNTEAFF.

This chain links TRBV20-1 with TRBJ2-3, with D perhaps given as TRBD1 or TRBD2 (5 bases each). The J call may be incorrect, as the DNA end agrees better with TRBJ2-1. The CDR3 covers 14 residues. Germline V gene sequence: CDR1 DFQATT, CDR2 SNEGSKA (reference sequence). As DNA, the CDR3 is TGCAGTGCAGAGGGGCTAGCCGGGGTCAGTGAGCAGTTCTTC. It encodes CSAEGLAGVSEQFF.

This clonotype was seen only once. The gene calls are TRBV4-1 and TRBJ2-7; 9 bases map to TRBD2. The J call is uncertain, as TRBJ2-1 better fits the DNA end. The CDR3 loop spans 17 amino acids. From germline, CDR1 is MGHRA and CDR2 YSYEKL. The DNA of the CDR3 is TGCGCCAGCAGCCAAGTTGTCGCGGGAGGGACATACAATGAGCAGTTCTTC. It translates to CASSQVVAGGTYNEQFF.

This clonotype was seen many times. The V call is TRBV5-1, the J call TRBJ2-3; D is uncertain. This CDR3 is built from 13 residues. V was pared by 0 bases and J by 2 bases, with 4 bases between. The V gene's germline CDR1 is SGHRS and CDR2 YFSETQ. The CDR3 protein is CASSLDATDTQYF. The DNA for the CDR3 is TGCGCCAGCAGCTTGGACGCCACAGATACGCAGTATTTT.

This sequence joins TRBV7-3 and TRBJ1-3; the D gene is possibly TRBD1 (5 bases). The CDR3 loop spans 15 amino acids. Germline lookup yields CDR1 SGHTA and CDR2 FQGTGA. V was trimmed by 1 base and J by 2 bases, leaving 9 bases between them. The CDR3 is CASSLIPGPGNTIYF. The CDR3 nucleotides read TGTGCCAGCAGCTTAATCCCAGGGCCTGGAAACACCATATATTTT.

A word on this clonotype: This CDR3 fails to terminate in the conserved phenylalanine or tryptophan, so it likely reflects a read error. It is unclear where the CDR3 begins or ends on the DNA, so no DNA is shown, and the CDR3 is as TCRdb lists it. CDR3 sequence reads: CASSPKPGQGTFTSSTS. The chain recombines TRBV27 with TRBJ2-7; the tabulated D call, TRBD1, remains unverified against the DNA. The CDR3 sequence runs 17 residues, both termini included. Germline V CDR1 and CDR2: MNHEY, SMNVEV (reference sequence).

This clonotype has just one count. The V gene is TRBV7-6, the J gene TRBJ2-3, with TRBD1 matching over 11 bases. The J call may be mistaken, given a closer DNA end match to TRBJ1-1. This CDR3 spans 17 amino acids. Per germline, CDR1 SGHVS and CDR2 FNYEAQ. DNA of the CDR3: TGTGCCAGCAGCTTTTGGACAGGGGGCAATATGAACACTGAAGCTTTCTTT. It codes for CASSFWTGGNMNTEAFF.

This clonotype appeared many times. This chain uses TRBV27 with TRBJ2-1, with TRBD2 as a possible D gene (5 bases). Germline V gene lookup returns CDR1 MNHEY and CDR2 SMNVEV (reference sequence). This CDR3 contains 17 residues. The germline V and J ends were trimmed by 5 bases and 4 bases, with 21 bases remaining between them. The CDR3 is CASSLYRFVGDYNEQFF. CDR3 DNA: TGTGCCAGCAGTCTTTATCGCTTCGTGGGAGATTACAATGAGCAGTTCTTC.

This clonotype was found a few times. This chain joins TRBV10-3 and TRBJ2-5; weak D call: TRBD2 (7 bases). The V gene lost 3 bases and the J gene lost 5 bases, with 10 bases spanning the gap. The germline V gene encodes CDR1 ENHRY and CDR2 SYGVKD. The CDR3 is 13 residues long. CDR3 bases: TGTGCCATCAGTGATCGGGGGGCTGAGACCCAGTACTTC. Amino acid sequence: CAISDRGAETQYF.

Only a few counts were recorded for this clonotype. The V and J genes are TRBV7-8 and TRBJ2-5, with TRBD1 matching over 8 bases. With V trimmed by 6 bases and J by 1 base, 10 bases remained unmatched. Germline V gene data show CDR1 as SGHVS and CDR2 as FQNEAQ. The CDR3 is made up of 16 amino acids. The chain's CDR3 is CASSSPDQGAQETQYF. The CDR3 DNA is TGTGCCAGCAGTTCGCCGGACCAGGGGGCCCAAGAGACCCAGTACTTC. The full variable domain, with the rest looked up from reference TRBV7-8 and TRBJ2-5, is GAGVSQSPRYKVAKRGQDVALRCDPISGHVSLFWYQQALGQGPEFLTYFQNEAQLDKSGLPSDRFFAERPEGSVSTLKIQRTQQEDSAVYLCASSSPDQGAQETQYFGPGTRLLVL.

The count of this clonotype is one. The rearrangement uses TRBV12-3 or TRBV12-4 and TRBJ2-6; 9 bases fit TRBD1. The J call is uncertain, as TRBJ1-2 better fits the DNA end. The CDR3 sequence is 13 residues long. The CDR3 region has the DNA TGTGCCAGCAGTCTGACAGGGGGTAGAGCCTACACCTTC. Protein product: CASSLTGGRAYTF.

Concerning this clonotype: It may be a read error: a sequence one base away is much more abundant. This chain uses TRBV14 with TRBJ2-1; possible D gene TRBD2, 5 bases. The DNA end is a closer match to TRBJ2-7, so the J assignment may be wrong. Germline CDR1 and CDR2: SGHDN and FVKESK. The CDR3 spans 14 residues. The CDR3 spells CASSQDWGRDEQYF. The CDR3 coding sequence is TGTGCCAGCAGCCAAGATTGGGGTCGGGATGAGCAGTACTTC.

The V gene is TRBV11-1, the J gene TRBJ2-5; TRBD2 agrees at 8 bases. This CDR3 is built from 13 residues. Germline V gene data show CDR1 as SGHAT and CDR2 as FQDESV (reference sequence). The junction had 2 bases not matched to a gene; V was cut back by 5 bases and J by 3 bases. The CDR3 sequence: CASSPGGKETQYF. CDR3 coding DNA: TGTGCCAGCAGCCCGGGGGGGAAAGAGACCCAGTACTTC.

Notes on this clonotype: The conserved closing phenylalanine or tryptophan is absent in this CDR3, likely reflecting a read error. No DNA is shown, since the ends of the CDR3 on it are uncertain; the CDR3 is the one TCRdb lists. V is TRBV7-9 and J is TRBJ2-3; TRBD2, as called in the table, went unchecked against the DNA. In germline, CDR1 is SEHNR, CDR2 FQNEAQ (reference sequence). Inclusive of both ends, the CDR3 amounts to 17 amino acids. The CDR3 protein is CASSFGLAGGGEQFFGP.

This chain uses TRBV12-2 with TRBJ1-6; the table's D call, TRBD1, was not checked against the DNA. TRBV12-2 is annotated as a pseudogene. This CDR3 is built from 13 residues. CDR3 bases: TGTGCAAGTCGCCCCGCCCGGGGGACACCCCTCCACTTT. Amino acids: CASRPARGTPLHF.

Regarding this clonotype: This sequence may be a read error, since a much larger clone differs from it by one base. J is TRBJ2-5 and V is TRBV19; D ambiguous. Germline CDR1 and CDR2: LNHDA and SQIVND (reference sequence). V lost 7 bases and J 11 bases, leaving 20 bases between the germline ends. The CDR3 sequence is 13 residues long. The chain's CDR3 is CASTGPSWNEQYF. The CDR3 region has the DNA TGTGCCAGTACGGGCCCTTCCTGGAATGAGCAGTACTTC.

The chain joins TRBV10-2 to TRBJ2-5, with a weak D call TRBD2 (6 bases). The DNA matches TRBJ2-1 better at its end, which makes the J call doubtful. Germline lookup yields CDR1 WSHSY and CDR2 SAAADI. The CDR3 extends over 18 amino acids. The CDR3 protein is CASSEVFLTSRGIREQFF. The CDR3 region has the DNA TGCGCCAGCAGTGAGGTTTTTTTAACTAGCCGTGGCATACGGGAGCAGTTCTTC.

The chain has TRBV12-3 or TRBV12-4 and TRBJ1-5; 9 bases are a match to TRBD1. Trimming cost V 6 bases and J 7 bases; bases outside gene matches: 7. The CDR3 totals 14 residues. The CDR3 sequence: CASSQTGGGQPQHF. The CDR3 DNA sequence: TGTGCCAGCAGCCAGACAGGGGGAGGGCAGCCCCAGCATTTT.

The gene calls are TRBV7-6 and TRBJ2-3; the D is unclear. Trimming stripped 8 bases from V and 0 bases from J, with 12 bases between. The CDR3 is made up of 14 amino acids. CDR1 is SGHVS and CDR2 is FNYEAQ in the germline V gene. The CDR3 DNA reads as TGTGCCAGCGCTGTTTCAAGGAGCACAGATACGCAGTATTTT. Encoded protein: CASAVSRSTDTQYF.

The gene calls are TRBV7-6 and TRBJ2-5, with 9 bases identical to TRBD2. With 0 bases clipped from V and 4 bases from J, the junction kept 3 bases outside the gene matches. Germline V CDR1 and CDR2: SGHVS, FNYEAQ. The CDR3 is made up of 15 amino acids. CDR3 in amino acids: CASSLASGRGETQYF. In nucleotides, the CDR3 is TGTGCCAGCAGCTTAGCTAGCGGGAGAGGAGAGACCCAGTACTTC. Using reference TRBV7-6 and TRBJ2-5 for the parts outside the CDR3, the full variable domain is GAGVSQSPRYKVTKRGQDVALRCDPISGHVSLYWYRQALGQGPEFLTYFNYEAQQDKSGLPNDRFSAERPEGSISTLTIQRTEQRDSAMYRCASSLASGRGETQYFGPGTRLLVL.